Here is one TCR beta chain with its context. The antigen remains unidentified. The sample belongs to a study of early T cells in non-severe SARS-CoV-2 infection. As for the study in general: From unsorted whole blood, bulk RNA was sequenced, and the chains remained unpaired.

Whole-study results and caveats: Comparison of clonotypes with VDJdb favored anti-spike CD8 responses while missing private and CD4 specificities.

Individual cDNA molecules were tagged with unique molecular identifiers. TCRdb itself ran the 5' RACE reads through MiXCR, one entry per CDR3 protein. The sample includes about 100,000 distinct CDR3 sequences, around 13% of them seen just once. This CDR3 region has 15 residues. Looked up from germline, CDR1 is SQVTM and CDR2 is ANQGSEA. The germline V and J ends were trimmed by 6 bases and 4 bases, with 19 bases remaining between them. The chain uses TRBV29-1 and TRBJ2-1; perhaps TRBD1 as D (5 bases). Material: whole blood. The sequence derives from an adult who was a healthcare worker with PCR-confirmed SARS-CoV-2 infection or an uninfected control (not recorded which). The CDR3: CSVEKGDFSYNEQFF. The CDR3 DNA sequence: TGCAGCGTCGAAAAAGGGGATTTTAGTTACAATGAGCAGTTCTTC.